This TCR beta chain originates from a study of OX40 agonist ivuxolimab in advanced cancers. For the study at large: As their treatment, patients were administered ivuxolimab, an agonistic anti-OX40 (CD134) antibody. Regarding the study as a whole: Both blood CD4+ and CD8+ T cells showed clonal growth by week 6 at 0.1 to 3.0 mg/kg.

The protocol was immunoSEQ multiplex PCR, while the TCRdb copy is restricted to in-frame clones and leaves out a portion. The repertoire holds fewer than 95,000 clones, with around 90% as singletons. This CDR3 comprises 9 residues. Trimming left V 5 bases short and J 14 bases short, with 4 bases between. Germline-derived CDR1 and CDR2 are MDHEN and SYDVKM. As concerns this clone: The antigen is undetermined.

This chain joins TRBV28 and TRBJ1-6; unclear D gene. The clonotype originates from an adult with an advanced solid tumor such as melanoma, head and neck, liver or kidney cancer. The sequenced sample was CD4+ or CD8+ T cells sorted from blood, obtained in a trial of the OX40 agonist ivuxolimab. The CDR3 sequence: CASSPTLHF. CDR3 sequence (DNA): TGTGCCAGCAGTCCCACCCTCCACTTT.